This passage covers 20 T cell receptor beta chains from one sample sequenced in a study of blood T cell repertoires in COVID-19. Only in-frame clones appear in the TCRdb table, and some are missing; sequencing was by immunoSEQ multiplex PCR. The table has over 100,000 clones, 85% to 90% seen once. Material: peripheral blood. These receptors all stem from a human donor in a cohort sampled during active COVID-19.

The CDR3 protein is CASSPGQVNYGYTF. The CDR3 coding sequence is TGTGCCAGTAGTCCCGGACAGGTTAACTATGGCTACACCTTC. The rearrangement links TRBV19 to TRBJ1-2; TRBD1 agrees at 7 bases. The CDR3 contains 14 residues. The V and J ends lost 5 bases and 1 base, in that order; junction bases with no gene match: 4. Germline CDR1 and CDR2: LNHDA and SQIVND (reference sequence).

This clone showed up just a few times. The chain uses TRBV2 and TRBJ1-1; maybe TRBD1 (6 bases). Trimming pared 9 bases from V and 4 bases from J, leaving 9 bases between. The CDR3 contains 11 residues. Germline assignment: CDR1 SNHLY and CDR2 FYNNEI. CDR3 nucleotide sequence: TGTGCCAGTAGACAGGTCACTGAAGCTTTCTTT. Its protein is CASRQVTEAFF.

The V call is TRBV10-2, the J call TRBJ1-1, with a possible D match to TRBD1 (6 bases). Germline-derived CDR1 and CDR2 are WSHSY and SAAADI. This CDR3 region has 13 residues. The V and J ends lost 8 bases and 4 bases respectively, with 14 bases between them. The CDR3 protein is CASSSGARTEAFF. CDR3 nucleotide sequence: TGCGCCAGCTCCTCAGGGGCACGCACTGAAGCTTTCTTT.

This CDR3 reads CASSLGGRETQYF. CDR3 coding DNA: TGTGCCAGCAGCTTGGGGGGTCGGGAGACCCAGTACTTC. This chain connects TRBV7-2 to TRBJ2-5, with D maybe TRBD2 (6 bases). CDR1 and CDR2 (germline): SGHTA, FQGNSA. V lost 3 bases, J lost 5 bases, and 10 bases lay in between. The CDR3 is 13 amino acids. The full variable domain, its missing parts supplied by reference TRBV7-2 and TRBJ2-5, is GAGVSQSPSNKVTEKGKDVELRCDPISGHTALYWYRQSLGQGLEFLIYFQGNSAPDKSGLPSDRFSAERTGGSVSTLTIQRTQQEDSAVYLCASSLGGRETQYFGPGTRLLVL.

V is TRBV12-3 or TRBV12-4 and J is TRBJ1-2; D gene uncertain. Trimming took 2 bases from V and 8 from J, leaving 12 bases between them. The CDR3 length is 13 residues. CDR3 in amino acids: CASSLLAGYGYTF. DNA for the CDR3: TGTGCCAGCAGTTTATTGGCGGGGTACGGCTACACCTTC.

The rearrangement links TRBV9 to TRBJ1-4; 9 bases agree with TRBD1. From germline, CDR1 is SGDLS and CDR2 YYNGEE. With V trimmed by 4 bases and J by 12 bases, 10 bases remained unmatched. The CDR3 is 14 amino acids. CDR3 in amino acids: CASSPGTGHDELFF. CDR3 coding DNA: TGTGCCAGCAGCCCCGGGACAGGGCATGACGAACTGTTTTTT. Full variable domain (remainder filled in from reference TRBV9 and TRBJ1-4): DSGVTQTPKHLITATGQRVTLRCSPRSGDLSVYWYQQSLDQGLQFLIQYYNGEERAKGNILERFSAQQFPDLHSELNLSSLELGDSALYFCASSPGTGHDELFFGSGTQLSVL.

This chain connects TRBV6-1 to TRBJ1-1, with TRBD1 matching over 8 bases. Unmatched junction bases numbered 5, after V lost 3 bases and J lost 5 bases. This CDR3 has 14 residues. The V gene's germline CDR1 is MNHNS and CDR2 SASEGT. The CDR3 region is CASSEQGARTEAFF. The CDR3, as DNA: TGTGCCAGCAGTGAGCAGGGGGCCAGAACTGAAGCTTTCTTT.

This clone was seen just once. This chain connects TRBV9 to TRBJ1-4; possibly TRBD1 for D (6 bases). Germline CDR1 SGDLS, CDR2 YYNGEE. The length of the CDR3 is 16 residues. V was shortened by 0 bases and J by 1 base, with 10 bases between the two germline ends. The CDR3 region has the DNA TGTGCCAGCAGCGTAGATATGACAGGAACTAATGAAAAACTGTTTTTT. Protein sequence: CASSVDMTGTNEKLFF.

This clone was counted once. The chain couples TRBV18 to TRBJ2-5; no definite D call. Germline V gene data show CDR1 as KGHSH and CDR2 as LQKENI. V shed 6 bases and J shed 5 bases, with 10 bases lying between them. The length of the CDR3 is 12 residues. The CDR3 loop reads CASSPVEETQYF. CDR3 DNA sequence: TGTGCCAGCTCCCCCGTGGAGGAGACCCAGTACTTC.

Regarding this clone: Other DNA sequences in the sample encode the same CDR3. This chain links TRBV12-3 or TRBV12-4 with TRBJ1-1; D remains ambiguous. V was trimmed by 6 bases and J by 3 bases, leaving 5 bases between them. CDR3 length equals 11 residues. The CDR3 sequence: CASSPYTEAFF. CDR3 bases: TGTGCCAGCAGCCCTTACACTGAAGCTTTCTTT.

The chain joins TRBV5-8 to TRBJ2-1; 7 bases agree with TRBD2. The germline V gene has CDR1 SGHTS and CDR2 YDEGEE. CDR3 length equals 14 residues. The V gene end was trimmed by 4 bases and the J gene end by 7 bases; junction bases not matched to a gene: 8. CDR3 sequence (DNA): TGTGCCAGCAGCCAAGCGGGGCCTGGGAATGAGCAGTTCTTC. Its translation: CASSQAGPGNEQFF.

The CDR3 bases are TGTGCCAGCAGTTCCTCGCGCGTTAGACAGCTACAGAATCAGCCCCAGCATTTT. Amino acids: CASSSSRVRQLQNQPQHF. The chain uses TRBV28 and TRBJ1-5, with D possibly TRBD1 on 5 matching bases. V lost 4 bases to trimming and J lost 4 bases, with 23 bases between them. CDR1 and CDR2 from the germline V gene are MDHEN and SYDVKM. The CDR3 extends over 18 amino acids.

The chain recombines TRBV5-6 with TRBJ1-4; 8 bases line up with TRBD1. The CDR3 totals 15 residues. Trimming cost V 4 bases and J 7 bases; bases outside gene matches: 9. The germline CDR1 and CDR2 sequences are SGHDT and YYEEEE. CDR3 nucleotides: TGTGCCAGCAGCCAGTTAGGACAGGGATCTGAAAAACTGTTTTTT. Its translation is CASSQLGQGSEKLFF.

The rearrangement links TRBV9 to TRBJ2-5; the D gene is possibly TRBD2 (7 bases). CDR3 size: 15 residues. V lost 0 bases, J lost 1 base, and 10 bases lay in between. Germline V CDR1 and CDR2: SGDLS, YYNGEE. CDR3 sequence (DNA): TGTGCCAGCAGCGTAGGTGGGGGGGCCCAAGAGACCCAGTACTTC. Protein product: CASSVGGGAQETQYF.

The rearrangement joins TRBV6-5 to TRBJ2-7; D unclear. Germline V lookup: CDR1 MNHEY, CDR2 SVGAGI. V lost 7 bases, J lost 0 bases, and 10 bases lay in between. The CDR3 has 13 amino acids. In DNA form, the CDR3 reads TGTGCCAGCACTTCTTTGAGCTCCTACGAGCAGTACTTC. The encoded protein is CASTSLSSYEQYF.

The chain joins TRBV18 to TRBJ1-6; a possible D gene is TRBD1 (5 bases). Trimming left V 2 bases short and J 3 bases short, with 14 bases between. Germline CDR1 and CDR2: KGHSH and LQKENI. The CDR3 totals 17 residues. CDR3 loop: CASSPILTDNYNSPLHF. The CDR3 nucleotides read TGTGCCAGCTCACCAATTTTGACAGATAACTATAATTCACCCCTCCACTTT.

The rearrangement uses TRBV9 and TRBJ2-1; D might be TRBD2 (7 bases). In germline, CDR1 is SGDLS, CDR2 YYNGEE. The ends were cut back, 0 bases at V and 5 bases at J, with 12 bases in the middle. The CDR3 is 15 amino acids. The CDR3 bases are TGTGCCAGCAGCGTAGGCGGGGGCCGAAACAATGAGCAGTTCTTC. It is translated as CASSVGGGRNNEQFF.

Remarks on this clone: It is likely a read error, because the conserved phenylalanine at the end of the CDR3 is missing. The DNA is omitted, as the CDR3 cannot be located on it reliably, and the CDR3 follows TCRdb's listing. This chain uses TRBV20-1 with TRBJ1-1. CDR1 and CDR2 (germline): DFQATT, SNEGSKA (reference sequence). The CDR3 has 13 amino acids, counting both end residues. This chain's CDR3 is CSASNFRAGQTFG.

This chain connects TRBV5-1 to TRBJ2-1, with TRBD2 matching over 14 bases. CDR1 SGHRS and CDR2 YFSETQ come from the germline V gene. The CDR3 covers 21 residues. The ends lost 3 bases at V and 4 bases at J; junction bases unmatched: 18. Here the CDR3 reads CASSWPESGGLAGGSYNEQFF. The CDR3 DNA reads TGCGCCAGCAGCTGGCCCGAATCGGGAGGACTAGCGGGAGGTTCTTACAATGAGCAGTTCTTC.

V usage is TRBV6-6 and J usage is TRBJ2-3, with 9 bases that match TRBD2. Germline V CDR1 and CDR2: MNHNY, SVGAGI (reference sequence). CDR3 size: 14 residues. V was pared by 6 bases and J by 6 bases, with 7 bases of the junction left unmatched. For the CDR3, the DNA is TGTGCCAGCAGACTGGGACTAGCAGCGGATACGCAGTATTTT. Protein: CASRLGLAADTQYF.